The entry below describes one TCR beta chain. The target antigen is unknown. This entry belongs to a study of T-cell reconstitution after alpha-beta-depleted transplantation in children. Findings and limits, study-wide: In some patients, recipient T cells and intrathymic progenitors surviving conditioning explained high day-60 diversity. The main origin of T-cell counts and diversity one year after transplant was newly produced T cells. Approximately two months post-transplant, alpha-beta T cells reportedly originated from several hundred expanded graft clones.

A TCRbeta library incorporating unique molecular identifiers was prepared. TCRdb re-derived calls from the PCR reads in MiXCR, one entry per CDR3 protein. Seen here are hundreds of thousands of distinct CDR3 sequences, 15% to 20% observed once, and the top ten hold just under 5%. This specimen consisted of PBMCs, mostly from graft donor cells, obtained 360 days after TCRalphabeta/CD19-depleted stem cell transplant. This clonotype was sampled from a male patient aged 10-17 years who had a stem cell transplant for acute lymphoblastic leukemia, so the T cells may come from the graft donor.

The CDR3 coding sequence is TGCGCCAGCAGGGGGGGCGGGAGGAGGTACGAGCAGTACTTC. Amino acid sequence: CASRGGGRRYEQYF. The chain carries TRBV10-2 and TRBJ2-7; 8 nucleotides agree with TRBD2. Germline CDR1 reads WSHSY; CDR2 reads SAAADI. The CDR3 runs 14 residues. Losses at the gene ends were 6 bases for V and 4 bases for J; bases not matched to a gene: 8.